This T cell receptor beta chain came from a study of cytomegalovirus exposure and HLA in healthy donors. Trimming left V 2 bases short and J 5 bases short, with 13 bases between. From germline, CDR1 is MDHEN and CDR2 SYDVKM. CDR3 length: 15 residues. TCRdb's table, derived via immunoSEQ multiplex PCR, lists solely in-frame clones and lacks some. The data show under 100,000 clones, approximately 81% seen once. Study-wide results and limits: It was reported that the classifier diagnosed cytomegalovirus status with high specificity and sensitivity in both the original and validation cohorts. Under in vitro conditions, a few CMV-associated chains were confirmed as specific for CMV antigens. Most TCR sequences proved rare, with some public TCRs found in many donors. Altogether, some 160 TCR beta chains were recorded as cytomegalovirus-associated.

A note on this clone: Its specificity is unknown.

The clonotype comes from a woman younger than 30 in good health and CMV-seropositive. This rearrangement joins TRBV28 to TRBJ2-1; D possibly corresponds to TRBD1 (6 bases). What was sequenced was PBMCs. The CDR3 region is CASSLIRGAHNEQFF. The CDR3 nucleotides read TGTGCCAGCAGTTTAATCAGGGGCGCCCACAATGAGCAGTTCTTC.